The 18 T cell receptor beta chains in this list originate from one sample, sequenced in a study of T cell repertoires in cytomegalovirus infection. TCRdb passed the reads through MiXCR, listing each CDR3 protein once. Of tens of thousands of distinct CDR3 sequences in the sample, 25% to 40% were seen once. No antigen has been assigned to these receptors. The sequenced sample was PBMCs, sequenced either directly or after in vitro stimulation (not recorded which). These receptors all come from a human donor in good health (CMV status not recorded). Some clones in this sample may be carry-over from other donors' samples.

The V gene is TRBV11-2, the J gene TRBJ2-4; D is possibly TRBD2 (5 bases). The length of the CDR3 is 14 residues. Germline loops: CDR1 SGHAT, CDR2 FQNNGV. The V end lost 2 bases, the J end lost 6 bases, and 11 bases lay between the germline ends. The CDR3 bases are TGTGCCAGCAGCTTATTCGATCGGGGAAACATTCAGTACTTC. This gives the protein CASSLFDRGNIQYF.

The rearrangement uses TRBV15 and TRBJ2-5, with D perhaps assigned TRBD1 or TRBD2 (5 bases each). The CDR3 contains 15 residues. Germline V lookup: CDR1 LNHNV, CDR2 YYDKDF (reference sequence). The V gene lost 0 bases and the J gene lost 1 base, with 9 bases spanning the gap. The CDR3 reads CATSREGRSQETQYF. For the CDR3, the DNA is TGTGCCACCAGCAGAGAGGGACGCTCCCAAGAGACCCAGTACTTC.

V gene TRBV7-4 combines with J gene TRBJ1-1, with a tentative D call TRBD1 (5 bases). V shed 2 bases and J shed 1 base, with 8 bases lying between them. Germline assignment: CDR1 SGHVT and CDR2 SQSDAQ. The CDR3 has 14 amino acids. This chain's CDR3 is CASSLFGQNTEAFF. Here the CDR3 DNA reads TGTGCCAGCAGCTTATTTGGACAGAACACTGAAGCTTTCTTT.

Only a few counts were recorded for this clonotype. The CDR3 loop reads CASSPGRETQYF. The CDR3 DNA follows: TGTGCCAGCAGCCCCGGGAGGGAGACCCAGTACTTC. The gene calls are TRBV2 and TRBJ2-5; the match to TRBD2 covers 7 bases. J was trimmed by 5 bases and V by 6 bases; bases with no gene match: 3. The CDR3 extends over 12 amino acids. CDR1 and CDR2 from the germline V gene are SNHLY and FYNNEI.

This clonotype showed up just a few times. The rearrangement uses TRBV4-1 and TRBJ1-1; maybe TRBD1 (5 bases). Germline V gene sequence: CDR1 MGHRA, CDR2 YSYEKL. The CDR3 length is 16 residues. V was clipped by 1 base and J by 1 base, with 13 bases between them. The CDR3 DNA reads TGCGCCAGCAGCCAAGGTTGGTCAGGGCGGAACACTGAAGCTTTCTTT. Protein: CASSQGWSGRNTEAFF.

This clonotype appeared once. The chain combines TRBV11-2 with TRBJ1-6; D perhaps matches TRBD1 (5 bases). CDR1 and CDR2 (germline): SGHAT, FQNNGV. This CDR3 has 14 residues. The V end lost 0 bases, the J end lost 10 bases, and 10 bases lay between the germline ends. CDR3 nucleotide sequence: TGTGCCAGCAGCTTAGATCGCCAGGGATCACCCCTCCACTTT. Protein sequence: CASSLDRQGSPLHF.

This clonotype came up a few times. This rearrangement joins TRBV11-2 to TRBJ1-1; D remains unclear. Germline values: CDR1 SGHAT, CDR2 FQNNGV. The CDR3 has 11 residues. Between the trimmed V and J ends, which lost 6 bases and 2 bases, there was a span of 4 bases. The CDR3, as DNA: TGTGCCAGCAGGCAAAACACTGAAGCTTTCTTT. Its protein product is CASRQNTEAFF.

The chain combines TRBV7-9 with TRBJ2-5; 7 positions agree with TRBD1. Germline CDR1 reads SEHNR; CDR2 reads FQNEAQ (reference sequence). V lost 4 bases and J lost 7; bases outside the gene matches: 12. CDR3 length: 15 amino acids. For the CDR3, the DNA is TGTGCCAGCAGCTGGACAGGCTTTGGGGGATTGACCCAGTACTTC. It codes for CASSWTGFGGLTQYF.

The CDR3 coding sequence is TGCAGTGCTGGACGGAACAATCAGCCCCAGCATTTT. Amino acids: CSAGRNNQPQHF. The chain links TRBV20-1 to TRBJ1-5, with D unresolved. Trimming took 5 bases from V and 3 from J, leaving 8 bases between them. The CDR3 is 12 residues long. Germline CDR1 and CDR2: DFQATT and SNEGSKA (reference sequence).

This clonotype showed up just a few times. The CDR3 bases are TGCAGTGCTAGACGACACGGCAATCAGCCCCAGCATTTT. It codes for CSARRHGNQPQHF. The chain recombines TRBV20-1 with TRBJ1-5; D remains ambiguous. Trimming left V 2 bases short and J 2 bases short, with 7 bases between. CDR3 size: 13 residues. From germline, CDR1 is DFQATT and CDR2 SNEGSKA (reference sequence).

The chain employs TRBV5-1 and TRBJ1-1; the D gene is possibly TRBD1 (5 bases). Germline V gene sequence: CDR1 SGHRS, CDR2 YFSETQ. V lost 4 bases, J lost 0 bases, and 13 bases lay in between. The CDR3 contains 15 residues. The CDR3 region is CASSRGQGVNTEAFF. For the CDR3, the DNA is TGCGCCAGCAGCCGGGGCCAGGGCGTGAACACTGAAGCTTTCTTT.

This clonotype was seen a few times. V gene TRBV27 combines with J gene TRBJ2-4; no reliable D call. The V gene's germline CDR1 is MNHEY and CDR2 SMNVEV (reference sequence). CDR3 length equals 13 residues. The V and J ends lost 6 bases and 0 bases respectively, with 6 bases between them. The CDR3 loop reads CASSPTAKNIQYF. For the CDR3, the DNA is TGTGCCAGCAGCCCAACAGCCAAAAACATTCAGTACTTC.

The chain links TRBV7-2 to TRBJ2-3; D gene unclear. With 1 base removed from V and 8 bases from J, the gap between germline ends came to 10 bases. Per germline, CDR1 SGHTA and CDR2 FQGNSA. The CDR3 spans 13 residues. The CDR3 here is CASSLGADGTQYF. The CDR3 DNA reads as TGTGCCAGCAGCTTAGGTGCGGACGGTACGCAGTATTTT.

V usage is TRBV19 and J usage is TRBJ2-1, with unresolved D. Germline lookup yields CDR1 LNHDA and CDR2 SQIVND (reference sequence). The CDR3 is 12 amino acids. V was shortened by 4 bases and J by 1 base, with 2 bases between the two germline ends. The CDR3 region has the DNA TGTGCCAGTAGTAGGTCCTACAATGAGCAGTTCTTC. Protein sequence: CASSRSYNEQFF.

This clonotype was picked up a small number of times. CDR3 sequence (DNA): TGTGCCAGCAGCGCGTCATGGCTTACTAGCGGGGGAAGGGATACGCAGTATTTT. It yields the protein CASSASWLTSGGRDTQYF. The chain is built from TRBV5-4 and TRBJ2-3; TRBD2 aligns across 11 bases. The germline gives CDR1 SGHNT, CDR2 YYREEE (reference sequence). The CDR3 loop spans 18 amino acids. The trim removed 4 bases at V and 6 bases at J, leaving 16 bases unmatched.

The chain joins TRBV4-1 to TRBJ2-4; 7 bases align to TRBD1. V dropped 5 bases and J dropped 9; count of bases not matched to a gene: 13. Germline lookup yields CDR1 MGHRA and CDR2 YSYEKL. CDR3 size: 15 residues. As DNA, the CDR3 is TGCGCCAGCAGCTCTGGGGGTAGGGGGCTTGGCATTCAGTACTTC. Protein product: CASSSGGRGLGIQYF.

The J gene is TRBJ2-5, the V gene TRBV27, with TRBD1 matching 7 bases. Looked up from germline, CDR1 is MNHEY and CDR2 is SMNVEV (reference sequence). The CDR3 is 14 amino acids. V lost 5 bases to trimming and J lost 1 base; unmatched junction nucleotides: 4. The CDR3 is CASSRRTGQETQYF. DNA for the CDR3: TGTGCCAGCAGTCGACGGACAGGCCAAGAGACCCAGTACTTC.

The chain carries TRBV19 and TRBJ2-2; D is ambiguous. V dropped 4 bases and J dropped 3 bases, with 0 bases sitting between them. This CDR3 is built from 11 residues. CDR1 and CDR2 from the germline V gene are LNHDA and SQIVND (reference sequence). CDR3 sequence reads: CASSNTGELFF. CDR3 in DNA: TGTGCCAGTAGTAACACCGGGGAGCTGTTTTTT.